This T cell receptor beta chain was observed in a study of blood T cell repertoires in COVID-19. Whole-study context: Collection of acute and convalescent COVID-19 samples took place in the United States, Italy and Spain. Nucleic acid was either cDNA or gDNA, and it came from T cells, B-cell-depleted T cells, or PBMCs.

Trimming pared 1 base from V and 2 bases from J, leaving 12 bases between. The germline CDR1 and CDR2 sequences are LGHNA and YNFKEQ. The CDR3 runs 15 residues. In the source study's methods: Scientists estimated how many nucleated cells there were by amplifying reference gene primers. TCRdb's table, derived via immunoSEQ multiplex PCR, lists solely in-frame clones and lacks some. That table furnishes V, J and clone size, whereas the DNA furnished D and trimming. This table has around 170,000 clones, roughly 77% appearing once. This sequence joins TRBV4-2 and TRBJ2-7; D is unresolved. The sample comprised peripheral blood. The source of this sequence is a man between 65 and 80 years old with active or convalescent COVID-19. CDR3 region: CASSQVAGKTYEQYF. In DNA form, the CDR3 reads TGTGCCAGCAGCCAAGTCGCAGGAAAGACCTACGAGCAGTACTTC.